This T cell receptor (beta chain) was observed in a study of spatial heterogeneity in lung cancer. Stated time point: sample taken at primary tumor resection. There are many counts of this clonotype. TCRdb processed the 5' RACE reads anew with MiXCR; each CDR3 protein has one entry. The table has more than 45,000 distinct CDR3 sequences, approximately 5.7% seen once. This CDR3 region has 15 residues. The V end was cut by 4 bases, the J end by 2 bases, with 16 bases between. Germline values: CDR1 SGHRS, CDR2 YFSETQ. This TCR was recovered from a male donor with early-stage non-small cell lung cancer. This chain joins TRBV5-1 and TRBJ2-7, with D tentatively TRBD1 (7 bases). This specimen was PBMCs, taken at surgery. The CDR3, as DNA: TGCGCCAGCAGCCCGGACAGGTGGGAGGCCTACGAGCAGTACTTC. Translating it yields CASSPDRWEAYEQYF. The whole variable domain, remainder taken from reference TRBV5-1 and TRBJ2-7, is KAGVTQTPRYLIKTRGQQVTLSCSPISGHRSVSWYQQTPGQGLQFLFEYFSETQRNKGNFPGRFSGRQFSNSRSEMNVSTLELGDSALYLCASSPDRWEAYEQYFGPGTRLTVT.